Listed below are T cell receptor beta chains from one sample, sequenced in a study of blood T cell repertoires in COVID-19. Some clones are missing from TCRdb's copy, which holds only in-frame ones; the method was immunoSEQ multiplex PCR. The sample consists of 200,000 to 250,000 clones, approximately 84% of them appearing once. The sequencing input was PBMCs or T cells enriched from blood (not recorded which). These receptors originate from a man aged 40-50 years who had recovered from COVID-19. Each CDR3 is given with its conserved first and last residue. Each record gives: J gene, V gene, CDR3 protein.

J gene: TRBJ1-2
V gene: TRBV6-2/TRBV6-3
CDR3 protein: CASSPDRDRANYGYTF

J gene: TRBJ2-5
V gene: TRBV28
CDR3 protein: CASSTGFPKETQYF

J gene: TRBJ1-3
V gene: TRBV3-1/TRBV3-2
CDR3 protein: CASSYGYSGNTIYF

J gene: TRBJ1-5
V gene: TRBV9
CDR3 protein: CASSVEGRNQPQHF

J gene: TRBJ1-5
V gene: TRBV24-1
CDR3 protein: CATSDPTGGSNQPQHF

J gene: TRBJ1-5
V gene: TRBV2
CDR3 protein: CASSEIIQPQHF

J gene: TRBJ1-1
V gene: TRBV5-1
CDR3 protein: CASSLGGFSQLTEAFF

J gene: TRBJ2-7
V gene: TRBV28
CDR3 protein: CASSLNRIYEQYF

J gene: TRBJ1-5
V gene: TRBV6-1
CDR3 protein: CASREVTGTQPQHF

J gene: TRBJ1-5
V gene: TRBV28
CDR3 protein: CASGLGQSNQPQHF

J gene: TRBJ2-2
V gene: TRBV9
CDR3 protein: CASSPRRGRAGELFF

J gene: TRBJ2-1
V gene: TRBV7-2
CDR3 protein: CASSLARTEEQFF

J gene: TRBJ2-5
V gene: TRBV5-1
CDR3 protein: CASSLAASEETQYF

J gene: TRBJ2-2
V gene: TRBV7-9
CDR3 protein: CASSPGSGRYTGELFF

J gene: TRBJ1-1
V gene: TRBV28
CDR3 protein: CASSSHREGAFF

J gene: TRBJ2-5
V gene: TRBV5-1
CDR3 protein: CASSLVAGESETQYF

J gene: TRBJ1-1
V gene: TRBV3-1/TRBV3-2
CDR3 protein: CASSQGQAMNTEAFF

J gene: TRBJ1-6
V gene: TRBV30
CDR3 protein: CAWSVDRIQGAGNSPLHF

J gene: TRBJ2-2
V gene: TRBV19
CDR3 protein: CASILRGQGSTGELFF

J gene: TRBJ1-2
V gene: TRBV11-2
CDR3 protein: CASSPAIDFGGFGYTF

J gene: TRBJ2-7
V gene: TRBV27
CDR3 protein: CASSWTGPTYEQYF

J gene: TRBJ2-2
V gene: TRBV3-1/TRBV3-2
CDR3 protein: CASSPSTGWATGELFF

J gene: TRBJ2-2
V gene: TRBV7-9
CDR3 protein: CASSLPTGTGATGELFF

J gene: TRBJ1-4
V gene: TRBV6-5
CDR3 protein: CASSSDLGEKLFF

J gene: TRBJ2-7
V gene: TRBV5-5
CDR3 protein: CASSRLRQGIYEQYF

J gene: TRBJ2-1
V gene: TRBV6-5
CDR3 protein: CASSPTLSSYNEQFF

J gene: TRBJ1-6
V gene: TRBV6-1
CDR3 protein: CASSALGGDGLNSPLHF

J gene: TRBJ2-2
V gene: TRBV21-1
CDR3 protein: CASSITGGVTGELFF

J gene: TRBJ1-1
V gene: TRBV11-3
CDR3 protein: CASSLGGWDTEAFF

J gene: TRBJ2-7
V gene: TRBV18
CDR3 protein: CASSPLIGTGSYEQYF

J gene: TRBJ2-3
V gene: TRBV5-8
CDR3 protein: CASSSGLAGTDTQYF

J gene: TRBJ2-3
V gene: TRBV6-5
CDR3 protein: CASSPTSGSTDTQYF

J gene: TRBJ2-7
V gene: TRBV19
CDR3 protein: CASSPHDRPYEQYF

J gene: TRBJ2-2
V gene: TRBV28
CDR3 protein: CASRLSTGYTGELFF

J gene: TRBJ1-5
V gene: TRBV2
CDR3 protein: CASNNGQGRQPQHF

J gene: TRBJ1-1
V gene: TRBV5-6
CDR3 protein: CASSFVEQGNTEAFF

J gene: TRBJ2-6
V gene: TRBV5-4
CDR3 protein: CASNKGQGVGGANVLTF

J gene: TRBJ1-3
V gene: TRBV7-3
CDR3 protein: CASSFSPGNTIYF

J gene: TRBJ1-1
V gene: TRBV12-3/TRBV12-4
CDR3 protein: CASSFSGNTEAFF

J gene: TRBJ1-2
V gene: TRBV30
CDR3 protein: CACLQSPGYTF

J gene: TRBJ1-5
V gene: TRBV29-1
CDR3 protein: CSGRAGNQPQHF